The next 21 T cell receptor beta chains were all read from a single sample in a study of OX40 agonist ivuxolimab in advanced cancers. TCRdb's copy holds only in-frame clones and misses some; the assay was immunoSEQ multiplex PCR. This table holds about 75,000 clones, 85% to 90% found once. The sequences come from CD4+ or CD8+ T cells sorted from blood, collected in a trial of the OX40 agonist ivuxolimab. These receptors were collected from an adult with an advanced solid tumor such as melanoma, head and neck, liver or kidney cancer.

This clone was observed once. This CDR3 is CAWRIDTDTEAFF. CDR3 bases: TGTGCCTGGAGGATCGACACAGACACTGAAGCTTTCTTT. The chain recombines TRBV30 with TRBJ1-1; D is unclear. CDR1 and CDR2 (germline): GTSNPN, SVGIG (reference sequence). The CDR3 runs 13 residues. V shed 3 bases and J shed 3 bases, with 11 bases lying between them.

V is TRBV5-1 and J is TRBJ2-3, with D unresolved. The CDR3 has 17 amino acids. The V gene's germline CDR1 is SGHRS and CDR2 YFSETQ. The ends were cut back, 0 bases at V and 1 base at J, with 15 bases in the middle. In DNA, the CDR3 is TGCGCCAGCAGCTTGGAATTACAGAGGACGGGCACAGATACGCAGTATTTT. Residues: CASSLELQRTGTDTQYF.

This rearrangement joins TRBV6-1 to TRBJ2-3; 12 bases align to TRBD2. Per germline, CDR1 MNHNS and CDR2 SASEGT. This CDR3 has 16 amino acids. J gave up 3 bases and V 1 base, and 2 bases lay outside the gene matches. CDR3 region: CASSEVLAGGTDTQYF. CDR3 DNA sequence: TGTGCCAGCAGTGAAGTACTAGCGGGAGGAACAGATACGCAGTATTTT.

The rearrangement joins TRBV18 to TRBJ1-3, with D uncertain. This CDR3 contains 13 residues. CDR1 is KGHSH and CDR2 is LQKENI in the germline V gene. V dropped 6 bases and J dropped 0 bases, with 6 bases sitting between them. CDR3 nucleotide sequence: TGTGCCAGCTCGATGATCTCTGGAAACACCATATATTTT. Translating gives CASSMISGNTIYF.

The chain joins TRBV11-2 to TRBJ2-3, with D perhaps TRBD2 (6 bases). This CDR3 spans 16 amino acids. Trimming took 1 base from V and 0 from J, leaving 11 bases between them. Germline CDR1 is SGHAT and CDR2 is FQNNGV. The DNA of the CDR3 is TGTGCCAGCAGCTTAGTTGGTAGCGGAAGCACAGATACGCAGTATTTT. Its protein is CASSLVGSGSTDTQYF.

This clone was recorded only once. The J gene is TRBJ2-1, the V gene TRBV6-5; 7 bases line up with TRBD2. V lost 5 bases to trimming and J lost 7 bases; unmatched junction nucleotides: 11. This CDR3 has 15 amino acids. Germline V gene lookup returns CDR1 MNHEY and CDR2 SVGAGI. The CDR3 DNA reads TGTGCCAGCAGTCAGCCCCGGGCGGGGGAAAATGAGCAGTTCTTC. Translating it yields CASSQPRAGENEQFF.

CDR3 sequence reads: CASSYSQVAETQYF. DNA of the CDR3: TGTGCCAGCAGTTACTCTCAGGTCGCGGAGACCCAGTACTTC. The J gene is TRBJ2-5, the V gene TRBV6-5; D remains ambiguous. CDR1 and CDR2 from the germline V gene are MNHEY and SVGAGI. The ends were cut back, 0 bases at V and 5 bases at J, with 10 bases in the middle. This CDR3 is 14 amino acids long.

The chain joins TRBV6-5 to TRBJ2-7; D unresolved. CDR3 length: 14 amino acids. Germline V gene data show CDR1 as MNHEY and CDR2 as SVGAGI. The ends were cut back, 8 bases at V and 5 bases at J, with 19 bases in the middle. The CDR3 protein is CASLVKGPRDEQYF. DNA of the CDR3: TGTGCCAGCCTAGTAAAGGGCCCGAGAGACGAGCAGTACTTC.

V usage is TRBV9 and J usage is TRBJ2-5, with TRBD2 matching over 7 bases. With V trimmed by 3 bases and J by 3 bases, 11 bases remained unmatched. CDR1 is SGDLS and CDR2 is YYNGEE in the germline V gene. The CDR3 consists of 16 residues. CDR3 sequence (DNA): TGTGCCAGCAGCGCCTCTAGCGGTCAGCGGGAAGAGACCCAGTACTTC. Encoded protein: CASSASSGQREETQYF.

The chain recombines TRBV18 with TRBJ2-5, with 11 bases fitting TRBD2. V lost 3 bases to trimming and J lost 5 bases; unmatched junction nucleotides: 8. This CDR3 is built from 16 residues. Per the germline V gene, CDR1 is KGHSH and CDR2 is LQKENI. CDR3 bases: TGTGCCAGCTCACCGGAAATAGCGGGGGGGACGGAGACCCAGTACTTC. This codes for CASSPEIAGGTETQYF.

This clone occurred many times. The same CDR3 arises from other DNA sequences in this sample as well. This rearrangement joins TRBV7-2 to TRBJ1-6; D perhaps matches TRBD1 (5 bases). Trimming left V 1 base short and J 10 bases short, with 11 bases between. Germline CDR1 and CDR2: SGHTA and FQGNSA. This CDR3 region has 14 residues. In DNA, the CDR3 is TGTGCCAGCAGCTTAGATGGGGGAGAGTCACCCCTCCACTTT. Encoded protein: CASSLDGGESPLHF.

This chain uses TRBV7-2 with TRBJ2-7; either TRBD1 or TRBD2 may fit D (5 bases each). The CDR3 is 17 amino acids. Germline lookup yields CDR1 SGHTA and CDR2 FQGNSA. The V end lost 6 bases, the J end lost 0 bases, and 21 bases lay between the germline ends. The CDR3 coding sequence is TGTGCCAGCAGTCGATCGGGGCGTGGGATGTCCTCCTACGAGCAGTACTTC. Protein sequence: CASSRSGRGMSSYEQYF. Supplemented by reference TRBV7-2 and TRBJ2-7, the full variable domain reads GAGVSQSPSNKVTEKGKDVELRCDPISGHTALYWYRQSLGQGLEFLIYFQGNSAPDKSGLPSDRFSAERTGGSVSTLTIQRTQQEDSAVYLCASSRSGRGMSSYEQYFGPGTRLTVT.

The CDR3 sequence: CASSFGTGNYEQYF. The CDR3 nucleotides read TGTGCCAGCAGCTTCGGGACAGGAAACTACGAGCAGTACTTC. This chain links TRBV13 with TRBJ2-7; 8 positions agree with TRBD1. Germline V gene sequence: CDR1 PRHDT, CDR2 FYEKMQ (reference sequence). The CDR3 totals 14 residues. With V trimmed by 3 bases and J by 3 bases, 4 bases remained unmatched.

The chain couples TRBV7-6 to TRBJ2-3; 10 nucleotides match TRBD1. The CDR3 is 19 amino acids. Per the germline V gene, CDR1 is SGHVS and CDR2 is FNYEAQ. The J segment lost 0 bases and the V segment lost 5 bases, leaving 14 bases of the junction unmatched. As DNA, the CDR3 is TGTGCCAGCAGCCCCCAACCGGGACAGGGGCCCTCTAGCACAGATACGCAGTATTTT. Translated, it gives CASSPQPGQGPSSTDTQYF.

The chain employs TRBV28 and TRBJ2-5; no reliable D call. The J call could be wrong; TRBJ2-7 is a better fit for the DNA end. Germline assignment: CDR1 MDHEN and CDR2 SYDVKM. This CDR3 is built from 10 residues. CDR3 bases: TGTGCCACCCGGTCCTACGAGCAGTACTTC. This codes for CATRSYEQYF.

A few counts support this clone. The chain links TRBV2 to TRBJ2-2, with TRBD2 as a possible D gene (5 bases). This CDR3 has 13 residues. CDR1 and CDR2 (germline): SNHLY, FYNNEI. V lost 7 bases, J lost 4 bases, and 10 bases lay in between. CDR3 residues: CASNLASTGELFF. CDR3 nucleotide sequence: TGTGCCAGCAACCTAGCAAGCACCGGGGAGCTGTTTTTT.

V usage is TRBV10-3 and J usage is TRBJ1-1, with D possibly being TRBD1 (6 bases). Germline loops: CDR1 ENHRY, CDR2 SYGVKD. This CDR3 is 12 amino acids long. V dropped 3 bases and J dropped 4 bases, with 6 bases sitting between them. As DNA, the CDR3 is TGTGCCATCAGTGAAGGGGGCACTGAAGCTTTCTTT. As protein: CAISEGGTEAFF.

With respect to this clone: The junction differs from germline at one of its ends, possibly a read error. The chain joins TRBV7-3 to TRBJ2-7; D unclear. This CDR3 is 13 amino acids long. In germline, CDR1 is SGHTA, CDR2 FQGTGA. The CDR3, as DNA: TGTGCCCGCAGCTTGGACGGACCCTACGAGCAGTACTTC. It encodes CARSLDGPYEQYF.

V and J are TRBV19 and TRBJ1-1, with 9 bases matching TRBD1. The CDR3 loop spans 13 amino acids. V lost 6 bases to trimming and J lost 2 bases; unmatched junction nucleotides: 1. Germline CDR1 and CDR2: LNHDA and SQIVND (reference sequence). The CDR3 is CASRDRGNTEAFF. CDR3 coding DNA: TGTGCCAGTAGGGACAGGGGAAACACTGAAGCTTTCTTT.

This rearrangement joins TRBV5-1 to TRBJ2-1, with D unresolved. The CDR3 has 13 residues. Deletions cut 1 base from V and 8 bases from J, with 10 bases between. Germline loops: CDR1 SGHRS, CDR2 YFSETQ. The CDR3 bases are TGCGCCAGCAGCTTGTCCTTTGGGGATGAGCAGTTCTTC. Amino acids: CASSLSFGDEQFF.

The chain joins TRBV5-1 to TRBJ1-1, with D perhaps TRBD1 (5 bases). The V and J ends lost 3 bases and 6 bases respectively, with 12 bases between them. CDR3 size: 13 residues. Germline V gives CDR1 SGHRS, CDR2 YFSETQ. This CDR3 reads CASSSPGGSEAFF. The CDR3 DNA reads as TGCGCCAGCAGCTCGCCTGGGGGGTCTGAAGCTTTCTTT.